This T cell receptor beta chain originates from a study of blood T cells in healthy people across ages (dated by TCRdb to the mid-2010s). Concerning the study at large: In model experiments, roughly one uniquely barcoded TCR beta cDNA molecule per two T cells was captured by template switching. Using deep sequencing normalized with unique cDNA molecular identifiers, the study measured how TCR beta repertoire diversity changes with age. To avoid experimental bias, donors of different ages were distributed randomly across sequencing lanes. For two donors (one aged 18 to 30 and one aged 80 or older), the study analyzed two additional independent replicas of 1 million unique cDNA reads from the same blood draw. The donors were split into four age groups: young (average around 15 years), middle-aged (about 40), aged (62) and long-lived (approximately 89).

Looking up the germline V gene (reference sequence) yields CDR1 SEHNR and CDR2 FQNEAQ. The CDR3 numbers 13 residues from cysteine through phenylalanine. Only the CDR3 region is kept as DNA, spanning 39 bases read in frame from base 1. Donors were 39 systemically healthy Caucasian individuals from Russia aged roughly 6 to 90 years. Around 10 milliliters of peripheral blood were collected from each donor into EDTA-treated Vacutainer tubes. Ficoll-Paque density-gradient centrifugation was used to isolate PBMCs, with at least 6 million per sample. Total RNA, at least 5 micrograms per sample, was extracted from PBMCs with Trizol reagent. For every donor, flow cytometry on a PBMC aliquot measured the percentage of naive CD45RAhigh/CD27high T cells. Broader findings and caveats from the paper: Compared with the aged group, the long-lived group had more naive CD4+ T cells, fewer expanded clones and increased TCR diversity, suggesting age selection. A strong correlation was found between observed TCR beta diversity and the percentage of naive T cells measured by flow cytometry. Total diversity estimates from one million sequenced T cells were considered lower bounds and underestimates. The CMV infection status of donors was not known, potentially confounding age-related changes in expanded clonotypes. As age increased, observed TCR beta diversity per million T cells dropped in a roughly linear way, and a significant reduction was already evident by age roughly 36. Conclusive comparison of naive and antigen-experienced compartments was prevented by the profiling of bulk unsorted PBMCs.

Library construction relied on 5' RACE. The sequencing machine was an Illumina HiSeq 2500. The second PCR ran for about 7 to 11 cycles and used a J-beta primer mix along with a sample-barcoded 5' primer. Each TCR beta cDNA molecule received a unique molecular identifier from a template-switch 5' adaptor carrying 12 random nucleotides. Each sample yielded at least 3 million CDR3-containing paired-end reads. All of the RNA was converted into first-strand cDNA using the Mint cDNA synthesis kit, with a TRBC-specific oligonucleotide serving as the primer. Following uracil-DNA glycosylase treatment, a first 18-cycle PCR with universal primers M1SS and BC2_uni_R was performed on all cDNA. In the source study's methods: For normalization, 1 million high-quality reads were randomly selected from each sample, with every read carrying a distinct molecular identifier. Instead of being binned into consensus sequences, reads that shared molecular identifiers were thrown out. MiTCR, with a Q25 quality threshold and the strictest error-elimination algorithm, was used for CDR3 identification, clonotype clustering and error correction. A nonparametric unseen species model with Euler transformation was used to estimate lower-bound total TCR beta diversity. TCRdb reprocessed the public reads (quality trimming at Q25 with fastp, clone calling with MiXCR) and kept in-frame beta chains. Each record represents a unique CDR3 protein, reported with the most common genes and DNA among its rows. TCRdb's processing, not the authors', yielded these V and J calls. In all, the sample holds about 730,000 distinct CDR3 sequences, and roughly two fifths of those were seen once. Roughly 20% of the sample is taken by the ten largest.

This clonotype was observed once. Its specific antigen is unknown. No base quality information exists; no much larger clone differs at one position. A lone read offers only weak evidence. The TCR was taken from a woman aged 55-75 years in good health. The chain joins TRBV7-9 to TRBJ2-5; TRBD2 might be the D gene, on 6 matching bases. The J call could be wrong; TRBJ2-7 is a better fit for the DNA end. What was sequenced was blood. The sequenced DNA is TGTGCCAGCAGCTTTGAAGCGGGCGGCGAGCAGTACTTC. This codes for CASSFEAGGEQYF.